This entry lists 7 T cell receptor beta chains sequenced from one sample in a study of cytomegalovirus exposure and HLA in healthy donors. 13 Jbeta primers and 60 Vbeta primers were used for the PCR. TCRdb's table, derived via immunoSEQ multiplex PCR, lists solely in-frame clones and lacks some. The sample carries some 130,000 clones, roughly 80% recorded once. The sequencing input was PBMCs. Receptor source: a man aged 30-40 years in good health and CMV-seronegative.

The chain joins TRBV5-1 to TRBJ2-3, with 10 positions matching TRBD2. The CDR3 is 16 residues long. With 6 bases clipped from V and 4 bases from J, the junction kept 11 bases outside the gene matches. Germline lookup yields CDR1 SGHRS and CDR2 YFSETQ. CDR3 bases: TGCGCCAGCACCCCACGGGCTAGCGGGAGTGCAGATACGCAGTATTTT. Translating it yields CASTPRASGSADTQYF.

CDR3 DNA: TGTGCCAGCTCACTACGGACAGGGGAAACGTCCGGGGAGCTGTTTTTT. Translation gives CASSLRTGETSGELFF. The rearrangement uses TRBV18 and TRBJ2-2, with 9 nucleotides matching TRBD1. Germline CDR1 reads KGHSH; CDR2 reads LQKENI. The CDR3 length is 16 residues. Unmatched junction bases numbered 9, after V lost 4 bases and J lost 6 bases.

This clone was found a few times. The CDR3 reads CASRPGTALEAFF. The CDR3 bases are TGTGCCAGCAGGCCAGGGACAGCCCTTGAAGCTTTCTTT. This chain links TRBV28 with TRBJ1-1; 7 bases match TRBD1. J was trimmed by 7 bases and V by 6 bases; bases with no gene match: 8. Germline V lookup: CDR1 MDHEN, CDR2 SYDVKM. The CDR3 is 13 residues long.

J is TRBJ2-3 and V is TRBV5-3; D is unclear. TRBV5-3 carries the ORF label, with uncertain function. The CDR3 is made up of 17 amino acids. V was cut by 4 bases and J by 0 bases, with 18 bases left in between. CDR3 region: CARSLHLLVLSTDTQYF. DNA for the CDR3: TGTGCCAGAAGCCTCCACTTACTTGTCCTTAGCACAGATACGCAGTATTTT.

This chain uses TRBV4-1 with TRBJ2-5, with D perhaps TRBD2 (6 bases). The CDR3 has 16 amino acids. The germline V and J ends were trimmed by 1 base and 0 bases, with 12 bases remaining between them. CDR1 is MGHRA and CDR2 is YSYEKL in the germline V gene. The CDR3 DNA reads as TGCGCCAGCAGCCAAGTTCTAGCGCCCTACCAAGAGACCCAGTACTTC. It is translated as CASSQVLAPYQETQYF.

CDR3 region: CASRRWGVTPSVETQYF. CDR3 DNA: TGTGCCAGCCGAAGGTGGGGGGTGACCCCAAGCGTAGAGACCCAGTACTTC. The genes are TRBV27 and TRBJ2-5, with a weak D call TRBD2 (6 bases). The germline V and J ends were trimmed by 8 bases and 4 bases, with 26 bases remaining between them. In germline, CDR1 is MNHEY, CDR2 SMNVEV (reference sequence). This CDR3 region has 17 residues.

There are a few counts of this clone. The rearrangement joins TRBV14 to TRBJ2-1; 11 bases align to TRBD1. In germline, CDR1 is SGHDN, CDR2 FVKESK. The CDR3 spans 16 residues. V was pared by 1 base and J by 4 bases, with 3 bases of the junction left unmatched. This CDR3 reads CASSQVGDRGYNEQFF. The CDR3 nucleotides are TGTGCCAGCAGCCAAGTTGGGGACAGGGGGTACAATGAGCAGTTCTTC. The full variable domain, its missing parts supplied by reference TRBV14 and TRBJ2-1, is EAGVTQFPSHSVIEKGQTVTLRCDPISGHDNLYWYRRVMGKEIKFLLHFVKESKQDESGMPNNRFLAERTGGTYSTLKVQPAELEDSGVYFCASSQVGDRGYNEQFFGPGTRLTVL.